The 15 T cell receptor beta chains below come from one sample, sequenced in a study of cytomegalovirus exposure and HLA in healthy donors (dated 2017 in TCRdb). The library relied on the immunoSEQ multiplex PCR assay. The source is immuneACCESS, and TCRdb retained only in-frame sequences with V and J called. Part of the clones is not carried over; for the studies checked, unresolved V genes explain less than half of this, and the remainder is unexplained. The sample data list 130,000 to 150,000 clones, and approximately 88% of these were observed just once. The leading ten clones occupy 3% to 3.5% of the sample. Sequenced material: PBMCs. The receptors were gathered from a woman aged 18-30 years in good health and CMV-seropositive.

This chain connects TRBV6-5 to TRBJ2-5, with a weak D call TRBD2 (7 bases). Trimming stripped 0 bases from V and 5 bases from J, with 13 bases between. Germline lookup yields CDR1 MNHEY and CDR2 SVGAGI. The CDR3 consists of 15 residues. The CDR3 sequence is CASSYSPGGFETQYF. In nucleotides, the CDR3 is TGTGCCAGCAGTTACTCGCCGGGGGGCTTTGAGACCCAGTACTTC.

The V call is TRBV5-1, the J call TRBJ1-2, with TRBD1 matching 8 bases. This CDR3 region has 14 residues. From germline, CDR1 is SGHRS and CDR2 YFSETQ. V dropped 4 bases and J dropped 4; count of bases not matched to a gene: 6. The chain's CDR3 is CASSVNRGSYGYTF. In DNA, the CDR3 is TGCGCCAGCAGCGTGAACAGGGGGAGCTATGGCTACACCTTC.

The genes are TRBV2 and TRBJ2-4, with a tentative D call TRBD1 (5 bases). Trimming removed 7 bases at V and 2 bases at J, with 12 bases between. This CDR3 contains 14 residues. The germline CDR1 and CDR2 sequences are SNHLY and FYNNEI. The CDR3 DNA reads TGTGCCAGCACCCAAGACAGTACCAAAAACATTCAGTACTTC. Translation: CASTQDSTKNIQYF.

The chain couples TRBV7-2 to TRBJ2-5; possibly TRBD1 for D (6 bases). CDR1 and CDR2 from the germline V gene are SGHTA and FQGNSA. The length of the CDR3 is 15 residues. V shed 4 bases and J shed 1 base, with 13 bases lying between them. This CDR3 is CASSSGQRLQETQYF. The CDR3 DNA sequence: TGTGCCAGCAGCTCAGGACAGAGACTCCAAGAGACCCAGTACTTC.

V usage is TRBV11-2 and J usage is TRBJ2-7; 7 positions match TRBD1. The CDR3 has 13 residues. Per the germline V gene, CDR1 is SGHAT and CDR2 is FQNNGV. The ends lost 5 bases at V and 5 bases at J; junction bases unmatched: 6. The CDR3 nucleotides read TGTGCCAGCAGCCAGGACAGGAGGCACGAGCAGTACTTC. It yields the protein CASSQDRRHEQYF.

V gene TRBV5-1 combines with J gene TRBJ2-3, with 12 bases that match TRBD2. Unmatched junction bases numbered 9, after V lost 4 bases and J lost 0 bases. There are 18 residues in the CDR3. CDR1 SGHRS and CDR2 YFSETQ come from the germline V gene. This chain's CDR3 is CASSGGLAGGSSTDTQYF. As DNA, the CDR3 is TGCGCCAGCAGCGGGGGACTAGCGGGCGGGTCTAGCACAGATACGCAGTATTTT.

The chain couples TRBV9 to TRBJ2-7; D gene uncertain. Trimming took off 3 bases at V and 0 bases at J, with 16 bases between the two ends. Germline CDR1 SGDLS, CDR2 YYNGEE. The CDR3 consists of 16 residues. CDR3 loop: CASSATTSRSSYEQYF. DNA for the CDR3: TGTGCCAGCAGCGCCACAACATCTAGGAGCTCCTACGAGCAGTACTTC. Drawing the rest from reference TRBV9 and TRBJ2-7, the complete variable domain is DSGVTQTPKHLITATGQRVTLRCSPRSGDLSVYWYQQSLDQGLQFLIQYYNGEERAKGNILERFSAQQFPDLHSELNLSSLELGDSALYFCASSATTSRSSYEQYFGPGTRLTVT.

The gene calls are TRBV7-8 and TRBJ1-4; TRBD1 agrees at 7 bases. Unmatched junction bases numbered 7, after V lost 4 bases and J lost 8 bases. This CDR3 has 14 amino acids. Germline CDR1 is SGHVS and CDR2 is FQNEAQ. This CDR3 is CASSSGTDNEKLFF. CDR3 nucleotide sequence: TGTGCCAGCAGCTCCGGGACAGATAACGAAAAACTGTTTTTT.

The rearrangement links TRBV5-1 to TRBJ1-1; D remains ambiguous. CDR1 SGHRS and CDR2 YFSETQ come from the germline V gene. With 1 base removed from V and 0 bases from J, the gap between germline ends came to 7 bases. This CDR3 is 14 amino acids long. Written as DNA, the CDR3 is TGCGCCAGCAGCTTGAGGACTTTGAACACTGAAGCTTTCTTT. This translates into CASSLRTLNTEAFF.

Worth noting for this clone: The junction differs from germline at one of its ends, possibly a read error. The same CDR3 is also encoded by other DNA sequences in this sample. This sequence joins TRBV29-1 and TRBJ2-7; the match to TRBD2 covers 8 bases. This CDR3 contains 15 residues. Germline CDR1 reads SQVTM; CDR2 reads ANQGSEA. CDR3 coding DNA: TGCAGTGTTGAAGGGGGTAGCGGGAACTCCTACGAGCAGTACTTC. This gives the protein CSVEGGSGNSYEQYF.

The CDR3 spells CATSRAGIGTEAFF. As DNA, the CDR3 is TGTGCCACCAGCAGAGCCGGGATCGGGACTGAAGCTTTCTTT. The chain employs TRBV15 and TRBJ1-1, with unresolved D. V lost 1 base and J 5 bases, leaving 11 bases between the germline ends. CDR3 length: 14 amino acids. The V gene's germline CDR1 is LNHNV and CDR2 YYDKDF (reference sequence).

This chain uses TRBV27 with TRBJ2-1; D unclear. V was shortened by 4 bases and J by 1 base, with 11 bases between the two germline ends. The CDR3 consists of 15 residues. CDR1 is MNHEY, CDR2 SMNVEV, per germline (reference sequence). The CDR3 sequence is CASSWVPSSYNEQFF. CDR3 coding DNA: TGTGCCAGCAGTTGGGTACCTAGTTCCTACAATGAGCAGTTCTTC.

This clone is termed medium-sized (0.01 to 0.1%). The V and J genes are TRBV6-4 and TRBJ2-1, with D possibly being TRBD2 (5 bases). Germline V gene lookup returns CDR1 MRHNA and CDR2 SNTAGT. The CDR3 contains 13 residues. Between the trimmed V and J ends, which lost 3 bases and 5 bases, there was a span of 8 bases. The CDR3: CASSEQTNNEQFF. CDR3 coding DNA: TGTGCCAGCAGTGAACAGACTAACAATGAGCAGTTCTTC.

This chain joins TRBV23-1 and TRBJ1-1; a weak D match, TRBD1 (6 bases). TRBV23-1 is sorted into the ORF group, with uncertain function. Trimming pared 8 bases from V and 1 base from J, leaving 17 bases between. The CDR3 runs to 15 residues. CDR3 DNA sequence: TGCGCCAGCGCCAACCCAGGGGCACCGAACACTGAAGCTTTCTTT. Its protein is CASANPGAPNTEAFF.

This chain connects TRBV5-1 to TRBJ1-1; the D is unclear. V was shortened by 0 bases and J by 8 bases, with 11 bases between the two germline ends. This CDR3 is 13 amino acids long. Germline V gene data show CDR1 as SGHRS and CDR2 as YFSETQ. The CDR3 DNA reads TGCGCCAGCAGCTTGGGGGATGGCGGGGAAGCTTTCTTT. It codes for CASSLGDGGEAFF.